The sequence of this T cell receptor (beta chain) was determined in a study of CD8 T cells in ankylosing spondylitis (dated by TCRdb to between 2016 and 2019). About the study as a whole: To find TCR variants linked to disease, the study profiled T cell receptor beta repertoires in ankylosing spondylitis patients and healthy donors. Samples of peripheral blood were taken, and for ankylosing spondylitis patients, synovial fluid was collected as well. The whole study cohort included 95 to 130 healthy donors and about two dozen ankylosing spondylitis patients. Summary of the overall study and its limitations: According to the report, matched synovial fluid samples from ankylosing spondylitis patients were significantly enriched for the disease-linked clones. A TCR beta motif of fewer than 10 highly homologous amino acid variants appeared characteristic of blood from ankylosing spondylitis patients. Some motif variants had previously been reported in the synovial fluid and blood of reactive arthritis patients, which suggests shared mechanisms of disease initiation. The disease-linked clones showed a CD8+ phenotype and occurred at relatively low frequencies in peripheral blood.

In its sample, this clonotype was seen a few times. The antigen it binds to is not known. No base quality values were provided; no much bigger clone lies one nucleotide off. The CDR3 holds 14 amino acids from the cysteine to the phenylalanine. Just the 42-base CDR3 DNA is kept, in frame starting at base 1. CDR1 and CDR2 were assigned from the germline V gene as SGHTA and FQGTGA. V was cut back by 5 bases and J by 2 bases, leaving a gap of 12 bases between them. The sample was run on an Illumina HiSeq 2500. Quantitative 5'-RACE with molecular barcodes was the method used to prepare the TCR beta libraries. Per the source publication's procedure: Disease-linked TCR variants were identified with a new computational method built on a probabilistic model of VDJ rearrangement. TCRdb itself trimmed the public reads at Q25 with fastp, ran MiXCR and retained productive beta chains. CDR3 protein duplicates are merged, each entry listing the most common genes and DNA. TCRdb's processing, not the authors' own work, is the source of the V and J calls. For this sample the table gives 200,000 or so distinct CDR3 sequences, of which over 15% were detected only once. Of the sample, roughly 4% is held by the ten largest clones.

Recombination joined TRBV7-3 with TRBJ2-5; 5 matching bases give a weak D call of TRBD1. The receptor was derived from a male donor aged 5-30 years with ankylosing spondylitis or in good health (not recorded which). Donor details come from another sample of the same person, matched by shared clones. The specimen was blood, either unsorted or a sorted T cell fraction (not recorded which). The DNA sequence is TGTGCCAGCAGCGAACATCCAGGGCAAGAGACCCAGTACTTC. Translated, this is CASSEHPGQETQYF.